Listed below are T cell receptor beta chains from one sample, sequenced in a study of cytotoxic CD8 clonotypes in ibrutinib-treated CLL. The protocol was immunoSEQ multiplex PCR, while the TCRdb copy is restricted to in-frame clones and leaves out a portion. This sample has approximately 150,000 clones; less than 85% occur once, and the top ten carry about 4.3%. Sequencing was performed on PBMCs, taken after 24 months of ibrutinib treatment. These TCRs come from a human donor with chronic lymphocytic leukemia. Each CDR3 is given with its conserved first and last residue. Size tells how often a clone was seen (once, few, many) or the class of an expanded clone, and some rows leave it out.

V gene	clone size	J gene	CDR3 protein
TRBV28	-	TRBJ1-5	CASSSTTGPYQPQHF
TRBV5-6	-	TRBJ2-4	CASSLRGGPFRNIQYF
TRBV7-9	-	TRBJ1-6	CASSWTGANSPLHF
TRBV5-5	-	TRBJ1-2	CASSFMTGESGYTF
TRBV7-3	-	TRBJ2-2	CASSFPGSGAGELFF
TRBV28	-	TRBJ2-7	CASRAPPYEQYF
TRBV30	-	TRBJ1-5	CAWRLGEAAQPQHF
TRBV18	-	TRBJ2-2	CASSPQDSARGGELFF
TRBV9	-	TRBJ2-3	CASSANSGAVSTDTQYF
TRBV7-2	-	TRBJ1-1	CASSLSAQMNTEAFF
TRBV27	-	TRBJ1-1	CASRLGRTEAFF
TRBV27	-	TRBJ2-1	CASSPGLATNYNEQFF
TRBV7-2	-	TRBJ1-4	CASSLTYRSHNEKLFF
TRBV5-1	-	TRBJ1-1	CAIMDRGTEAFF
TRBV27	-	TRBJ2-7	CASSLSPEIYEQYF
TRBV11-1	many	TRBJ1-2	CASSLRTGWNYGYTF
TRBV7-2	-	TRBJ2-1	CASSLEASLYNEQFF
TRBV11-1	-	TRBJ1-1	CASSDRGMNTEAFF
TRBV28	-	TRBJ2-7	CASRHPGRGGNEQYF
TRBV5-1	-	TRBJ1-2	CASSPDFRGVYGYTF
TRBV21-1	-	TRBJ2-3	CASSEEQGTSGSITDTQYF
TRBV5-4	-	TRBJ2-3	CASSPEGSRDTQYF
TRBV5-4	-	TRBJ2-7	CASSQAGAGSSYEQYF
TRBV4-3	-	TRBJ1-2	CASSLSGTLNYGYTF
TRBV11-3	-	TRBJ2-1	CASSPRDGLEQFF
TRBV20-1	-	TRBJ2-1	CSASPYNEQFF
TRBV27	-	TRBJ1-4	CASSSWAFKGTGEKLFF
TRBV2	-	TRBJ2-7	CASGPGQGAREQYF
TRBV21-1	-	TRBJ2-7	CASSKGGGTYEQYF
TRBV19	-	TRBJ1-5	CASSRQRSNQPQHF
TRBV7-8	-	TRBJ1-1	CASSLELGDTEAFF
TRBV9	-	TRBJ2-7	CASSQGLAGVGEQYF
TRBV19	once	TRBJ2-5	CASSKNLAGGETQYF